This TCR beta chain originates from a study of T-cell reconstitution after alpha-beta-depleted transplantation in children. Germline-derived CDR1 and CDR2 are GTSNPN and SVGIG (reference sequence). Trimming took 0 bases from V and 7 from J, leaving 13 bases between them. CDR3 length: 14 amino acids. This clonotype was counted at least ten times. The antigen remains undetermined. Preparing the TCRbeta library involved the use of unique molecular identifiers. TCRdb analysed the PCR reads with MiXCR anew, one entry per CDR3 protein. The sample includes 600,000 to 700,000 distinct CDR3 sequences, about an eighth seen only once; the top ten take 0.75% to 0.85%. Findings and caveats of the study: Reports say that about two months after transplant, the alpha-beta T cells came out of several hundred graft clones that had expanded.

The origin of this receptor is a girl between 2 and 10 years old with congenital amegakaryocytic thrombocytopenia, due to receive a stem cell transplant. The specimen was PBMCs, collected before TCRalphabeta/CD19-depleted stem cell transplant. The chain combines TRBV30 with TRBJ1-5; D is perhaps TRBD1 (6 bases). The CDR3 bases are TGTGCCTGGAGTGTAGGGGGGGCAGGGCAGCCCCAGCATTTT. The encoded protein is CAWSVGGAGQPQHF.